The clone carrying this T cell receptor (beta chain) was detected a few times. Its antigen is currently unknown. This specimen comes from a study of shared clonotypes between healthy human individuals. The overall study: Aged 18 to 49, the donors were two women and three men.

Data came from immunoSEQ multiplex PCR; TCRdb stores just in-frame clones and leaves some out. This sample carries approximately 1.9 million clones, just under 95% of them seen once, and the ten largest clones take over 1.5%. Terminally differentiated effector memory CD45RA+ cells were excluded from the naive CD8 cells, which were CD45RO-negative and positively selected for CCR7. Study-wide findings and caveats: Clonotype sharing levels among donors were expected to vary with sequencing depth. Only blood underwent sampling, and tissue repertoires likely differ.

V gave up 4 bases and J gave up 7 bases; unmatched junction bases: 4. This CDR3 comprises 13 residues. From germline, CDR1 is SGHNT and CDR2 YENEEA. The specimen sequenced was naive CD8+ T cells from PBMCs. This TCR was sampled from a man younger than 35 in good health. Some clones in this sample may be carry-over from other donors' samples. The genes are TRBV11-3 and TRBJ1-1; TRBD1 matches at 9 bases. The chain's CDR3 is CASSSGTGFEAFF. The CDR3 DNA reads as TGTGCCAGCAGCTCCGGGACAGGGTTTGAAGCTTTCTTT.